This T cell receptor beta chain was sequenced for a study of OX40 agonist ivuxolimab in advanced cancers. Study-wide context: Having had anti-PD-1, anti-PD-L1 or anti-CTLA-4 therapy before was allowed, and approximately 40% had some. Three patients showed partial responses: one hepatocellular carcinoma and two cutaneous melanoma cases.

Collection of blood occurred at baseline, at cycle 4 day 1, and at cycle 7 day 1. Whole-study findings and limits: Averaging showed that CD8+ T cells had more expanded clones than CD4+ did.

Sequencing was performed with immunoSEQ multiplex PCR; in TCRdb, only in-frame clones are kept and a portion is missing. The sample carries tens of thousands of clones, around 82% recorded once. Regarding this clone: Its antigen remains unidentified.

The TCR originated in an adult with an advanced solid tumor such as melanoma, head and neck, liver or kidney cancer. The sample was CD4+ or CD8+ T cells sorted from blood, taken in a trial of the OX40 agonist ivuxolimab.

CDR3 bases: TGTGCCTGGAGTGTATTGGGTTCGTACCAAGAGACCCAGTACTTC. It yields the protein CAWSVLGSYQETQYF. J is TRBJ2-5 and V is TRBV30, with unresolved D. Germline assignment: CDR1 GTSNPN and CDR2 SVGIG (reference sequence). The CDR3 length is 15 residues. The ends were cut back, 0 bases at V and 0 bases at J, with 11 bases in the middle. The complete variable domain, with remaining parts taken from reference TRBV30 and TRBJ2-5, reads SQTIHQWPATLVQPVGSPLSLECTVEGTSNPNLYWYRQAAGRGLQLLFYSVGIGQISSEVPQNLSASRPQDRQFILSSKKLLLSDSGFYLCAWSVLGSYQETQYFGPGTRLLVL.